The 14 T cell receptor beta chains presented below share a single source sample, sequenced in a study of CD8 T cells in ankylosing spondylitis. TCRdb processed the 5' RACE reads anew with MiXCR; each CDR3 protein has one entry. The sample lists 250,000 to 350,000 distinct CDR3 sequences; less than 25% were seen once. The sequenced sample was blood, either unsorted or a sorted T cell fraction (not recorded which). Every receptor here comes from a female donor with ankylosing spondylitis or in good health (not recorded which).

There are a few counts of this clonotype. V gene TRBV4-1 combines with J gene TRBJ2-1, with 10 bases matching TRBD2. Per the germline V gene, CDR1 is MGHRA and CDR2 is YSYEKL. The CDR3 extends over 18 amino acids. V shed 2 bases, J shed 1 base, and the junction held 8 bases outside the gene matches. In DNA form, the CDR3 reads TGCGCCAGCAGCCAATTAGCGGGAGGCCTTCTTTCCTACAATGAGCAGTTCTTC. Translating gives CASSQLAGGLLSYNEQFF.

This clonotype was found a few times. The J gene is TRBJ2-7, the V gene TRBV2; 10 nucleotides agree with TRBD2. Trimming took 6 bases from V and 6 from J; bases not matched to a gene: 11. CDR1 SNHLY and CDR2 FYNNEI come from the germline V gene. The CDR3 length is 15 residues. CDR3 amino acids: CASSYRSGRYSEQYF. CDR3 bases: TGTGCCAGCAGCTACCGTAGCGGGAGGTACAGCGAGCAGTACTTC.

The rearrangement uses TRBV5-5 and TRBJ2-7, with 9 bases identical to TRBD1. J was trimmed by 3 bases and V by 4 bases; bases with no gene match: 8. The CDR3 loop spans 15 amino acids. Germline values: CDR1 SGHKS, CDR2 YYEKEE (reference sequence). The CDR3 nucleotides read TGTGCCAGCAGCGGATCCGGGACAGGGTTCTACGAGCAGTACTTC. Translating it yields CASSGSGTGFYEQYF.

The chain has TRBV12-3 or TRBV12-4 and TRBJ2-1, with D perhaps matching TRBD1 (6 bases). The CDR3 has 15 residues. Trimming cost V 6 bases and J 8 bases, with 20 bases left between them. The CDR3 region is CASSLVGGGGYEQFF. DNA of the CDR3: TGTGCCAGCAGCCTCGTCGGTGGGGGCGGGTATGAGCAGTTCTTC.

This sequence joins TRBV12-3 or TRBV12-4 and TRBJ2-7, with D possibly called TRBD1 or TRBD2 (5 bases each). Trimming removed 5 bases at V and 2 bases at J, with 13 bases between. This CDR3 has 14 residues. This CDR3 is CASSPRDAPYEQYF. The CDR3 DNA reads as TGTGCCAGCAGTCCCCGGGACGCACCCTACGAGCAGTACTTC.

The table lists this clonotype with many counts. The chain employs TRBV4-2 and TRBJ1-4; D ambiguous. CDR3 size: 18 residues. Trimming stripped 0 bases from V and 0 bases from J, with 14 bases between. Germline lookup yields CDR1 LGHNA and CDR2 YNFKEQ. In DNA form, the CDR3 reads TGTGCCAGCAGCCAAGATCTCCCCCCGGTTGCAACTAATGAAAAACTGTTTTTT. This sequence encodes CASSQDLPPVATNEKLFF.

This clonotype has a handful of counts. This chain connects TRBV20-1 to TRBJ2-5; the D gene is possibly TRBD1 (6 bases). The germline V gene encodes CDR1 DFQATT and CDR2 SNEGSKA (reference sequence). There are 13 residues in the CDR3. With 6 bases removed from V and 3 bases from J, the gap between germline ends came to 14 bases. CDR3 residues: CSAGRGREETQYF. The DNA of the CDR3 is TGCAGTGCGGGCAGGGGCCGTGAAGAGACCCAGTACTTC.

This clonotype was detected only a few times. The chain uses TRBV12-3 or TRBV12-4 and TRBJ1-2, with TRBD1 matching over 8 bases. Trimming cost V 3 bases and J 4 bases; bases outside gene matches: 4. This CDR3 has 14 residues. As DNA, the CDR3 is TGTGCCAGCAGTTTGGGCGGACAGGGCTATGGCTACACCTTC. It encodes CASSLGGQGYGYTF.

This clonotype came up many times. The J gene is TRBJ2-7, the V gene TRBV5-5; 9 bases align to TRBD1. The CDR3 runs 14 residues. J lost 3 bases, V lost 6 bases, and 7 bases had no gene match. Germline V gives CDR1 SGHKS, CDR2 YYEKEE (reference sequence). CDR3 sequence: CASTGTGSSYEQYF. The CDR3 coding sequence is TGTGCCAGCACGGGGACAGGGTCAAGCTACGAGCAGTACTTC.

The chain is built from TRBV7-2 and TRBJ1-2; possibly TRBD1 for D (5 bases). The germline V gene encodes CDR1 SGHTA and CDR2 FQGNSA. The CDR3 runs 15 residues. Trimming left V 4 bases short and J 8 bases short, with 20 bases between. This CDR3 reads CASSSTTGAGGGYTF. The CDR3 DNA sequence: TGTGCCAGCAGCTCGACTACCGGGGCGGGTGGGGGCTACACCTTC.

The chain has TRBV7-8 and TRBJ1-4; 9 bases match TRBD1. Germline V CDR1 and CDR2: SGHVS, FQNEAQ. V trimming: 2 bases; J trimming: 10 bases; junction bases outside the gene matches: 5. This CDR3 is built from 14 residues. CDR3 sequence reads: CASSLRTGDRKLFF. The CDR3 DNA is TGTGCCAGCAGCTTACGGACAGGGGATAGAAAACTGTTTTTT.

DNA of the CDR3: TGTGCCAGCAGCTTAGCCTCGGGAGCAGTTTACGAGCAGTACTTC. It codes for CASSLASGAVYEQYF. V and J are TRBV7-2 and TRBJ2-7; TRBD2 might be the D (6 bases). V was shortened by 0 bases and J by 4 bases, with 13 bases between the two germline ends. CDR1 and CDR2 (germline): SGHTA, FQGNSA. The CDR3 runs to 15 residues.

This clonotype was picked up a small number of times. The chain links TRBV5-1 to TRBJ2-7; TRBD1 matches 11 bases. The V and J ends lost 4 bases and 5 bases, in that order; junction bases with no gene match: 8. The CDR3 runs to 15 residues. Germline-derived CDR1 and CDR2 are SGHRS and YFSETQ. The DNA of the CDR3 is TGCGCCAGCAGCAAGGGACAGGGGGTTTCGGACGAGCAGTACTTC. It translates to CASSKGQGVSDEQYF.

This clonotype was counted between two and nine times. Given a much more abundant clone one base away, this may be a read error. The chain combines TRBV6-1 with TRBJ2-7; TRBD2 matches 13 bases. Germline V gives CDR1 MNHNS, CDR2 SASEGT. V gave up 8 bases and J gave up 2 bases; unmatched junction bases: 3. The CDR3 extends over 14 amino acids. This chain's CDR3 is CASRGLAGTYEQYF. CDR3 nucleotides: TGTGCCAGCCGGGGACTAGCGGGAACCTACGAGCAGTACTTC.